This T cell receptor beta chain was captured in a study of human T cells and chemical hapten exposure. On the study more broadly: On the upper back, patch tests were applied with 0.01% DPC and read at 6 days.

As concerns this clonotype: As yet, its antigen is unknown.

In TCRdb, the RACE reads were re-called with MiXCR into one record per CDR3 protein. The sample has approximately 370,000 distinct CDR3 sequences, around 5% seen once. Study outcomes and limitations: PT1 expanded TCR numbers rose with patch test score.

Time point indicated: pre-sensitization, week 0. Described treatment: therapeutic diphenylcyclopropenone sensitization with weekly scalp DPC. Germline V CDR1 and CDR2: MNHEY, SVGAGI. The CDR3 runs 16 residues. V dropped 6 bases and J dropped 3; count of bases not matched to a gene: 8. The TCR was taken from a woman aged 18-29 years with alopecia areata. Some clones in this sample may be carry-over from other donors' samples. The sequencing used whole blood, collected in connection with sensitization to the hapten diphenylcyclopropenone (DPC). V usage is TRBV6-5 and J usage is TRBJ1-5, with 10 bases lining up with TRBD1. The CDR3 region has the DNA TGTGCCAGCAGCACCGGGACAGGGGAAAACAATCAGCCCCAGCATTTT. This translates into CASSTGTGENNQPQHF.